This T cell receptor (beta chain) was recorded in a study of blood T cell repertoires in COVID-19. The wider study: Specimens from acute and convalescent COVID-19 originated in the United States, Italy and Spain. T cells, B-cell-depleted T cells, or PBMCs provided the cDNA or gDNA that served as material.

Germline V CDR1 and CDR2: SGHAT, FQDESV (reference sequence). V dropped 5 bases and J dropped 1 base, with 10 bases sitting between them. The CDR3 extends over 14 amino acids. Assay: immunoSEQ multiplex PCR; the TCRdb copy retains only in-frame clones and omits some. Counted here are roughly 100,000 clones, 91% occurring once; the ten biggest clones make up 5.5% to 7%. The specimen was peripheral blood. The chain joins TRBV11-1 to TRBJ2-3; TRBD1 is a possible D gene (6 bases). This receptor was taken from a human donor in a cohort sampled during active COVID-19. This CDR3 reads CASSPGTRTDTQYF. The CDR3 DNA sequence: TGTGCCAGCAGCCCTGGGACACGCACAGATACGCAGTATTTT.